Sequencing of this T cell receptor beta chain was carried out in a study of neurological immune-mediated disorders. Indicated time point: longitudinal time-point 2. TCRdb processed the 5' RACE reads anew with MiXCR; each CDR3 protein has one entry. This table has over 55,000 distinct CDR3 sequences, less than 10% appearing once. The CDR3 sequence is 15 residues long. J was trimmed by 8 bases and V by 6 bases; bases with no gene match: 15. Germline V gives CDR1 DFQATT, CDR2 SNEGSKA (reference sequence). This clonotype was observed at least ten times. The chain links TRBV20-1 to TRBJ1-2, with 10 positions matching TRBD1. This clonotype was sampled from a man aged 25 to 45 in good health. Specimen: PBMCs. The CDR3 spells CSASSYGTGDGGYTF. Written as DNA, the CDR3 is TGCAGTGCAAGTTCATACGGGACAGGGGATGGGGGCTACACCTTC.